The clone carrying this T cell receptor (beta chain) was found a few times. The antigen is unknown. These data are taken from a study of identical twins. Using its own MiXCR run on the 5' RACE reads, TCRdb lists one record per CDR3 protein. The repertoire holds 200,000 to 300,000 distinct CDR3 sequences, with approximately 7% as singletons. Germline V CDR1 and CDR2: MNHEY, SMNVEV (reference sequence). This CDR3 is 13 amino acids long. Trimming took off 2 bases at V and 8 bases at J, with 12 bases between the two ends. Study-wide results and caveats: While abundant cord blood beta clonotypes carried fewer insertions, memory repertoires showed no such pattern.

Separately, the same data were catalogued under a study of yellow fever vaccine responses in identical twins.

Material: memory (CD45RO+) T cells sorted from blood. The rearrangement links TRBV27 to TRBJ1-2; no reliable D call. This TCR derives from a woman between 18 and 29 years old in good health. For the CDR3, the DNA is TGTGCCAGCAGTTTAGGGGAATTCAAGGGCTACACCTTC. Protein sequence: CASSLGEFKGYTF.